The 13 T cell receptor beta chains presented below share a single source sample, sequenced in a study of spatial heterogeneity in lung cancer. Time point specified: sample taken at primary tumor resection. Whole RNA, which was extracted from tumor, nontumor lung tissue or frozen PBMC, was sequenced without any cell sorting. TCRdb processed the 5' RACE reads anew with MiXCR; each CDR3 protein has one entry. The data hold around 89,000 distinct CDR3 sequences, with approximately 12% observed a single time. The material was PBMCs, obtained at surgery. The receptor source for this set is a male donor with early-stage non-small cell lung cancer.

With regard to this clonotype: As the CDR3 is not closed by the conserved phenylalanine or tryptophan, this likely results from a read error. The genes are TRBV4-1 and TRBJ2-3; 10 bases map to TRBD2. Trimming cost V 1 base and J 4 bases; bases outside gene matches: 8. The CDR3 extends over 17 amino acids. Germline values: CDR1 MGHRA, CDR2 YSYEKL. The CDR3 spells CASSQGASGGAADTQYS. As DNA, the CDR3 is TGCGCCAGCAGCCAAGGCGCCAGCGGGGGGGCTGCAGATACGCAGTATTCT.

This clonotype was recorded at least ten times. The V and J genes are TRBV30 and TRBJ2-1, with a tentative D call TRBD2 (6 bases). Germline V CDR1 and CDR2: GTSNPN, SVGIG (reference sequence). The CDR3 has 15 amino acids. The germline V and J ends were trimmed by 0 bases and 4 bases, with 13 bases remaining between them. The CDR3 reads CAWSVLGLEYNEQFF. In DNA form, the CDR3 reads TGTGCCTGGAGTGTCTTGGGACTGGAGTACAATGAGCAGTTCTTC. The whole variable domain, filled in from reference TRBV30 and TRBJ2-1, reads SQTIHQWPATLVQPVGSPLSLECTVEGTSNPNLYWYRQAAGRGLQLLFYSVGIGQISSEVPQNLSASRPQDRQFILSSKKLLLSDSGFYLCAWSVLGLEYNEQFFGPGTRLTVL.

This clonotype was detected a few times. The gene calls are TRBV10-3 and TRBJ2-1; the D gene is possibly TRBD2 (5 bases). The CDR3 is 16 residues long. Per the germline V gene, CDR1 is ENHRY and CDR2 is SYGVKD. V lost 2 bases and J 0 bases, leaving 11 bases between the germline ends. The CDR3 DNA is TGTGCCATCAGTGAGCCCAGCGGTAGCTCCTACAATGAGCAGTTCTTC. Its protein is CAISEPSGSSYNEQFF.

The V call is TRBV11-2, the J call TRBJ2-1; D uncertain. Trimming cost V 6 bases and J 0 bases, with 12 bases left between them. The CDR3 length is 15 residues. The V gene's germline CDR1 is SGHAT and CDR2 FQNNGV. The CDR3 DNA reads TGTGCCAGCAGTCGGGCAAGGAGCTCCTACAATGAGCAGTTCTTC. It encodes CASSRARSSYNEQFF.

The V and J genes are TRBV7-9 and TRBJ2-7; TRBD1 agrees at 7 bases. Germline assignment: CDR1 SEHNR and CDR2 FQNEAQ (reference sequence). Trimming cost V 5 bases and J 3 bases; bases outside gene matches: 4. This CDR3 has 13 residues. CDR3 nucleotides: TGTGCCAGCAGCAACGGACAGGACTACGAGCAGTACTTC. Its protein product is CASSNGQDYEQYF.

The sample holds a few counts of this clonotype. The chain joins TRBV6-2 or TRBV6-3 to TRBJ2-7; 8 bases match TRBD2. The trim removed 6 bases at V and 0 bases at J, leaving 7 bases unmatched. CDR3 length equals 15 residues. Germline values: CDR1 MNHEY, CDR2 SVGEGT. The CDR3 reads CASSRLATSSYEQYF. The CDR3 DNA is TGTGCCAGCAGCAGACTAGCGACAAGCTCCTACGAGCAGTACTTC.

At least ten counts were recorded for this clonotype. The chain is built from TRBV6-2 or TRBV6-3 and TRBJ2-7; TRBD1 might be the D (6 bases). V lost 5 bases to trimming and J lost 4 bases, with 18 bases between them. CDR1 MNHEY and CDR2 SVGEGT come from the germline V gene. The CDR3 runs 15 residues. CDR3: CASSAHRDIEYEQYF. CDR3 nucleotide sequence: TGTGCCAGCAGTGCCCACCGGGACATCGAATACGAGCAGTACTTC.

V is TRBV24-1 and J is TRBJ2-1; no definite D call. The V end was cut by 6 bases, the J end by 1 base, with 9 bases between. There are 14 residues in the CDR3. The germline V gene encodes CDR1 KGHDR and CDR2 SFDVKD. The CDR3 loop reads CATSPTLSYNEQFF. The CDR3 region has the DNA TGTGCCACCAGTCCAACCCTATCCTACAATGAGCAGTTCTTC.

The chain has TRBV4-3 and TRBJ1-2, with D perhaps matching TRBD1 (5 bases). CDR3 length equals 15 residues. Germline V CDR1 and CDR2: LGHNA, YSLEER. Trimming stripped 1 base from V and 3 bases from J, with 12 bases between. The CDR3 here is CASSQATGPYYGYTF. The CDR3 nucleotides read TGCGCCAGCAGCCAAGCGACGGGGCCATACTATGGCTACACCTTC.

The V call is TRBV7-2, the J call TRBJ1-2; maybe TRBD1 (5 bases). Germline values: CDR1 SGHTA, CDR2 FQGNSA. Trimming stripped 7 bases from V and 1 base from J, with 16 bases between. The CDR3 runs to 15 residues. The CDR3: CASKKGGALNYGYTF. CDR3 DNA: TGTGCCAGCAAAAAGGGAGGGGCTCTTAACTATGGCTACACCTTC.

V and J are TRBV7-6 and TRBJ2-3, with TRBD2 as a possible D gene (5 bases). CDR1 is SGHVS and CDR2 is FNYEAQ in the germline V gene. The CDR3 totals 14 residues. Trimming shortened V by 5 bases and J by 7 bases, and 16 bases separated the two germline ends. In DNA, the CDR3 is TGTGCCAGCAGCAACCCGGGATTCCTCCATACGCAGTATTTT. It translates to CASSNPGFLHTQYF.

This clonotype has more than one count but fewer than ten. The chain joins TRBV19 to TRBJ2-1; TRBD2 might be the D (6 bases). Looked up from germline, CDR1 is LNHDA and CDR2 is SQIVND (reference sequence). V lost 3 bases and J lost 6, with 12 bases in between. CDR3 length: 14 amino acids. The CDR3 is CASSMRVEGNEQFF. CDR3 coding DNA: TGTGCCAGTAGTATGAGGGTGGAGGGCAATGAGCAGTTCTTC.

This clonotype was seen many times. The rearrangement joins TRBV12-3 or TRBV12-4 to TRBJ2-3; the D call may be TRBD1 or TRBD2 (5 bases each). The V end was cut by 6 bases, the J end by 6 bases, with 10 bases between. There are 12 residues in the CDR3. Here the CDR3 reads CASRAEGDTQYF. Written as DNA, the CDR3 is TGTGCCAGCAGAGCTGAGGGGGATACGCAGTATTTT.